This entry lists 17 T cell receptor beta chains sequenced from one sample in a study of blood T cell repertoires in COVID-19. The method was immunoSEQ multiplex PCR; TCRdb's version includes in-frame clones alone and lacks a portion of them. The sample gives about 210,000 clones, around 89% of which show up once; over 7% is in the top ten. Sequencing used PBMCs or T cells enriched from blood (not recorded which). The receptors originated from a woman younger than 35 who had recovered from COVID-19.

This chain uses TRBV12-3 or TRBV12-4 with TRBJ1-4; D unclear. This CDR3 comprises 12 residues. V lost 6 bases and J lost 4, with 6 bases in between. The CDR3 reads CASRFFNEKLFF. The CDR3 nucleotides read TGTGCCAGCAGGTTCTTTAATGAAAAACTGTTTTTT.

The chain has TRBV7-9 and TRBJ1-2, with TRBD1 matching 7 bases. The CDR3 has 15 residues. The germline gives CDR1 SEHNR, CDR2 FQNEAQ (reference sequence). The V and J ends lost 4 bases and 4 bases, in that order; junction bases with no gene match: 9. CDR3: CASSSTATGSYGYTF. CDR3 DNA sequence: TGTGCCAGCAGCTCTACCGCGACAGGGAGCTATGGCTACACCTTC. Based on the CDR3 plus reference TRBV7-9 and TRBJ1-2, the full variable domain is DTGVSQNPRHKITKRGQNVTFRCDPISEHNRLYWYRQTLGQGPEFLTYFQNEAQLEKSRLLSDRFSAERPKGSFSTLEIQRTEQGDSAMYLCASSSTATGSYGYTFGSGTRLTVV.

V is TRBV3-1 (or the pseudogene TRBV3-2) and J is TRBJ1-2, with 7 bases matching TRBD1. The CDR3 runs 14 residues. Germline CDR1 reads LGHDT; CDR2 reads YNNKEL (reference sequence). J lost 2 bases, V lost 2 bases, and 2 bases had no gene match. CDR3 in amino acids: CASSQRGHNYGYTF. The DNA for the CDR3 is TGTGCCAGCAGCCAAAGGGGGCACAACTATGGCTACACCTTC.

The genes are TRBV18 and TRBJ1-1; 7 bases are shared with TRBD1. The length of the CDR3 is 13 residues. Unmatched junction bases numbered 9, after V lost 5 bases and J lost 9 bases. Germline values: CDR1 KGHSH, CDR2 LQKENI. The CDR3 sequence: CASSAEQGFQAFF. The CDR3, as DNA: TGTGCCAGCTCAGCCGAACAGGGGTTCCAAGCTTTCTTT.

This clone was observed once. This sequence joins TRBV24-1 and TRBJ2-2; possible D gene TRBD1, 5 bases. V dropped 4 bases and J dropped 5 bases, with 13 bases sitting between them. Per the germline V gene, CDR1 is KGHDR and CDR2 is SFDVKD. CDR3 length: 15 residues. The CDR3 here is CATSDDSPSTGELFF. The CDR3 DNA reads as TGTGCCACCAGTGACGACAGCCCGAGTACCGGGGAGCTGTTTTTT.

This clone was counted a single time. The chain recombines TRBV24-1 with TRBJ1-2; D may be TRBD1 (6 bases). Trimming removed 4 bases from V and 3 bases from J, with 14 bases in between. Germline V gene sequence: CDR1 KGHDR, CDR2 SFDVKD. CDR3 length: 15 amino acids. CDR3 sequence reads: CATSDRDRPDYGYTF. The CDR3, as DNA: TGTGCCACCAGTGACCGTGACAGGCCGGACTATGGCTACACCTTC.

This rearrangement joins TRBV28 to TRBJ2-7, with D maybe TRBD2 (5 bases). V gave up 7 bases and J gave up 1 base, with 11 bases separating them. Per germline, CDR1 MDHEN and CDR2 SYDVKM. The CDR3 length is 13 residues. In DNA form, the CDR3 reads TGTGCCAGCATTAAGAGGGATTCCTACGAGCAGTACTTC. It translates to CASIKRDSYEQYF.

The chain joins TRBV19 to TRBJ2-7, with TRBD1 identical over 9 bases. CDR3 size: 17 residues. The junction had 14 bases not matched to a gene; V was cut back by 6 bases and J by 2 bases. Germline CDR1 is LNHDA and CDR2 is SQIVND (reference sequence). The CDR3 loop is CASRSQGIGTGTYEQYF. In nucleotides, the CDR3 is TGTGCCAGTAGATCCCAAGGAATCGGGACAGGGACCTACGAGCAGTACTTC.

The rearrangement links TRBV3-1 (or the pseudogene TRBV3-2) to TRBJ1-3, with D possibly matching TRBD1 (6 bases). Trimming took off 0 bases at V and 0 bases at J, with 12 bases between the two ends. The germline gives CDR1 LGHDT, CDR2 YNNKEL (reference sequence). The CDR3 spans 17 residues. CDR3 residues: CASSQERPTGSGNTIYF. CDR3 coding DNA: TGTGCCAGCAGCCAAGAGCGTCCGACAGGCTCTGGAAACACCATATATTTT.

The chain employs TRBV24-1 and TRBJ1-2; 9 bases align to TRBD1. CDR1 and CDR2 from the germline V gene are KGHDR and SFDVKD. CDR3 length equals 13 residues. J lost 8 bases, V lost 2 bases, and 2 bases had no gene match. As DNA, the CDR3 is TGTGCCACCAGTGATTACAGGGGGCAGGGCTACACCTTC. Translation: CATSDYRGQGYTF.

The gene calls are TRBV2 and TRBJ1-5; TRBD1 matches at 9 bases. V dropped 7 bases and J dropped 4; count of bases not matched to a gene: 5. Looked up from germline, CDR1 is SNHLY and CDR2 is FYNNEI. This CDR3 is built from 14 residues. The CDR3 DNA is TGTGCCAGCAATACCGGGACAGGGAATCAGCCCCAGCATTTT. It yields the protein CASNTGTGNQPQHF.

This rearrangement joins TRBV5-4 to TRBJ2-7; 9 bases line up with TRBD2. Trimming cost V 10 bases and J 0 bases; bases outside gene matches: 11. The CDR3 is 15 amino acids. Looked up from germline, CDR1 is SGHNT and CDR2 is YYREEE (reference sequence). CDR3 sequence: CAVPLAGSSSYEQYF. The CDR3 bases are TGTGCCGTACCCCTAGCGGGGTCGAGCTCCTACGAGCAGTACTTC.

The rearrangement joins TRBV5-6 to TRBJ1-1; TRBD1 matches at 10 bases. Germline V lookup: CDR1 SGHDT, CDR2 YYEEEE. There are 16 residues in the CDR3. J was trimmed by 0 bases and V by 2 bases; bases with no gene match: 4. CDR3 amino acids: CASSFGQGVMNTEAFF. The CDR3 DNA reads as TGTGCCAGCAGCTTTGGACAGGGGGTCATGAACACTGAAGCTTTCTTT. The entire variable domain, with the rest obtained from reference TRBV5-6 and TRBJ1-1, is as follows: DAGVTQSPTHLIKTRGQQVTLRCSPKSGHDTVSWYQQALGQGPQFIFQYYEEEERQRGNFPDRFSGHQFPNYSSELNVNALLLGDSALYLCASSFGQGVMNTEAFFGQGTRLTVV.

V and J are TRBV28 and TRBJ2-7; possibly TRBD1 for D (6 bases). The CDR3 has 17 residues. Deletions cut 8 bases from V and 0 bases from J, with 23 bases between. Germline-derived CDR1 and CDR2 are MDHEN and SYDVKM. The CDR3 here is CASRPQGVQRNSYEQYF. In nucleotides, the CDR3 is TGTGCCAGCCGACCACAGGGTGTCCAAAGAAACTCCTACGAGCAGTACTTC.

This chain links TRBV5-5 with TRBJ2-3; D perhaps matches TRBD2 (6 bases). V lost 3 bases to trimming and J lost 3 bases, with 14 bases between them. The length of the CDR3 is 15 residues. CDR1 is SGHKS and CDR2 is YYEKEE in the germline V gene (reference sequence). The CDR3 here is CASSWQGGPTDTQYF. Here the CDR3 DNA reads TGTGCCAGCAGCTGGCAGGGAGGCCCTACAGATACGCAGTATTTT.

The chain uses TRBV27 and TRBJ2-2, with a tentative D call TRBD2 (5 bases). CDR3 size: 15 residues. Germline loops: CDR1 MNHEY, CDR2 SMNVEV (reference sequence). The V and J ends lost 2 bases and 4 bases respectively, with 11 bases between them. The CDR3 region is CASSLKGAGTGELFF. The CDR3 DNA sequence: TGTGCCAGCAGTTTAAAGGGTGCGGGCACCGGGGAGCTGTTTTTT.

The chain uses TRBV19 and TRBJ1-2; 7 bases are a match to TRBD1. Germline lookup yields CDR1 LNHDA and CDR2 SQIVND (reference sequence). V gave up 7 bases and J gave up 5 bases; unmatched junction bases: 7. The CDR3 sequence is 13 residues long. This CDR3 is CASKTGTFYGYTF. The DNA of the CDR3 is TGTGCCAGTAAGACAGGGACATTTTATGGCTACACCTTC.